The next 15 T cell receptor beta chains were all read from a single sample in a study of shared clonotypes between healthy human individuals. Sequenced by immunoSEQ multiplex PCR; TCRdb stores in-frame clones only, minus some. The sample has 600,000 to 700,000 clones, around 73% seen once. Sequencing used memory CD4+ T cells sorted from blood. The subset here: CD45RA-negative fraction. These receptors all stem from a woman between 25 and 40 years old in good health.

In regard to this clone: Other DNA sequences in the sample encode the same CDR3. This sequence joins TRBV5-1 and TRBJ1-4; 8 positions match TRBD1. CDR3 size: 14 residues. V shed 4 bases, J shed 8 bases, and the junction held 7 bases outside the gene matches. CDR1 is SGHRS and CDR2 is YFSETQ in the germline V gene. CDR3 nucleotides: TGCGCCAGCAGCCGAGGACAGGGCGAGGAAAAACTGTTTTTT. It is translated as CASSRGQGEEKLFF.

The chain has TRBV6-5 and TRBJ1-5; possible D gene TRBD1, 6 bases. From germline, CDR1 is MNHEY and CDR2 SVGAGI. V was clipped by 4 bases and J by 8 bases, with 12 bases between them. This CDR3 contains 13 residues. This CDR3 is CASSSGEGKPQHF. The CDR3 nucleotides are TGTGCCAGCAGTTCAGGGGAAGGTAAGCCCCAGCATTTT.

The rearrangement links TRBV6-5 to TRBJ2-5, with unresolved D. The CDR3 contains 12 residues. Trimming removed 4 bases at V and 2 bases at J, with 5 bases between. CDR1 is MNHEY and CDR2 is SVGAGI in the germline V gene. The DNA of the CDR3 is TGTGCCAGCAGTTCCTATCAAGAGACCCAGTACTTC. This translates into CASSSYQETQYF.

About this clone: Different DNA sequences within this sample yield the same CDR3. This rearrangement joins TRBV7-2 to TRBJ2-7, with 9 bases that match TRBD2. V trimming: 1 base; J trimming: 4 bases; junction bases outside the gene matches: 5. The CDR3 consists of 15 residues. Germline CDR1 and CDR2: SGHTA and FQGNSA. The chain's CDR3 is CASSLVSSGSYEQYF. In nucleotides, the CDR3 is TGTGCCAGCAGCTTAGTTAGTAGCGGGAGTTACGAGCAGTACTTC.

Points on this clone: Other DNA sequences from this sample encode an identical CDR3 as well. The DNA of the CDR3 is TGCGCCAGCAGCTTACTAGCGGGAGGGGACACCGGGGAGCTGTTTTTT. This translates into CASSLLAGGDTGELFF. The V gene is TRBV5-1, the J gene TRBJ2-2, with TRBD2 matching over 13 bases. The CDR3 sequence is 16 residues long. CDR1 and CDR2 from the germline V gene are SGHRS and YFSETQ. V lost 2 bases to trimming and J lost 3 bases; unmatched junction nucleotides: 1. Full variable domain (missing parts from reference TRBV5-1 and TRBJ2-2): KAGVTQTPRYLIKTRGQQVTLSCSPISGHRSVSWYQQTPGQGLQFLFEYFSETQRNKGNFPGRFSGRQFSNSRSEMNVSTLELGDSALYLCASSLLAGGDTGELFFGEGSRLTVL.

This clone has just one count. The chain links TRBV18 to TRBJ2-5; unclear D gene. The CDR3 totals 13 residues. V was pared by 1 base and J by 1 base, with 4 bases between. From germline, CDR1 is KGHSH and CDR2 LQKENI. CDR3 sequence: CASSPQTQETQYF. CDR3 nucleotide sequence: TGTGCCAGCTCACCACAGACCCAAGAGACCCAGTACTTC.

The CDR3 here is CATKTGDSYEQYF. The CDR3 nucleotides read TGTGCCACCAAGACAGGCGACTCCTACGAGCAGTACTTC. The chain employs TRBV15 and TRBJ2-7, with D possibly TRBD1 on 6 matching bases. V lost 7 bases and J lost 0, with 10 bases in between. This CDR3 is built from 13 residues. CDR1 LNHNV and CDR2 YYDKDF come from the germline V gene (reference sequence).

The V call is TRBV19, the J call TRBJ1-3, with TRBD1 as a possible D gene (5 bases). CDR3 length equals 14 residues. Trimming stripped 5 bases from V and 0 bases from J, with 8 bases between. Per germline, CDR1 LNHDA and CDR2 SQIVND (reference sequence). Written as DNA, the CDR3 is TGTGCCAGTAGTTCTGGGGGCTCTGGAAACACCATATATTTT. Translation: CASSSGGSGNTIYF.

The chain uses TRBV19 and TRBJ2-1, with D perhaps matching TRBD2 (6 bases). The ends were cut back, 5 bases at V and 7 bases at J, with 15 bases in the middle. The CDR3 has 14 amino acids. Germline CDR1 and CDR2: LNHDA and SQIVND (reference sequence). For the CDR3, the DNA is TGTGCCAGTAGTGTGGGTACCCGGGGGAATGAGCAGTTCTTC. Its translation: CASSVGTRGNEQFF.

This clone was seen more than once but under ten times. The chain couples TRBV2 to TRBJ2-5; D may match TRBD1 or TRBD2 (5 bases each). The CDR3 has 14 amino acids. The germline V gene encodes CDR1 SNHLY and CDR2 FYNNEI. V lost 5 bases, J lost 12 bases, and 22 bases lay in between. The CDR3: CASSLGDAPSMEYF. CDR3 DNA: TGTGCCAGCAGTCTTGGGGACGCCCCCTCGATGGAGTACTTC. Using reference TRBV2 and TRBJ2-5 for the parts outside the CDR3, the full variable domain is EPEVTQTPSHQVTQMGQEVILRCVPISNHLYFYWYRQILGQKVEFLVSFYNNEISEKSEIFDDQFSVERPDGSNFTLKIRSTKLEDSAMYFCASSLGDAPSMEYFGPGTRLLVL.

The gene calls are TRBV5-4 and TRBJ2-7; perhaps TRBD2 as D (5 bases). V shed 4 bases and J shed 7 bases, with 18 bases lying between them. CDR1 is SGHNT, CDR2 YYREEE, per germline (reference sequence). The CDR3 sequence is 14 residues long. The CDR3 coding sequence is TGTGCCAGCAGCCCGTGGGCGGGTGCGACGGAGCAGTACTTC. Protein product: CASSPWAGATEQYF.

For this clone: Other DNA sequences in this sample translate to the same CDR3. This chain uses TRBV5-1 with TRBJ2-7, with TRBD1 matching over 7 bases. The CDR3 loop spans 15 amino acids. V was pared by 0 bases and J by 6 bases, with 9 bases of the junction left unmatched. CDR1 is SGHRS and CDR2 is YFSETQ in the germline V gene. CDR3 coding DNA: TGCGCCAGCAGCTTGGGTGACAGGGACAGTCCCGAGCAGTACTTC. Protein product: CASSLGDRDSPEQYF.

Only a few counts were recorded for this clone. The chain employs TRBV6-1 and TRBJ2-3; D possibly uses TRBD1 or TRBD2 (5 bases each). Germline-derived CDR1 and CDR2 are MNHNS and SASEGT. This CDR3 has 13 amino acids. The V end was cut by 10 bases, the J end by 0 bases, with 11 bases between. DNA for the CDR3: TGTGCCACAGGGAGACTGAGCACAGATACGCAGTATTTT. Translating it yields CATGRLSTDTQYF.

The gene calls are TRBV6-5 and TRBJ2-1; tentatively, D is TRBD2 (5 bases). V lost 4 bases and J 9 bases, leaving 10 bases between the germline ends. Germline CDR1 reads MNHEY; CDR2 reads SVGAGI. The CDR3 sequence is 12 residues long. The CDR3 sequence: CASSSYGGEQFF. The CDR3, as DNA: TGTGCCAGCAGTTCGTACGGAGGTGAGCAGTTCTTC.

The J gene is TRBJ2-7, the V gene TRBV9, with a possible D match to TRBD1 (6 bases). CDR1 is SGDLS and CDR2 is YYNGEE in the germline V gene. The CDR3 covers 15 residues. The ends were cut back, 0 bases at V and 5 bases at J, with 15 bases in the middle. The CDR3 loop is CASSVALGASDEQYF. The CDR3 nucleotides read TGTGCCAGCAGCGTAGCCCTGGGGGCTTCGGACGAGCAGTACTTC.